This paragraph covers one T cell receptor (beta chain) sequence. The data were taken from a study of identifying expanded T cells in peripheral blood. The V end was cut by 3 bases, the J end by 3 bases, with 15 bases between. The germline gives CDR1 MNHEY, CDR2 SMNVEV (reference sequence). This CDR3 spans 15 amino acids. The table came from immunoSEQ multiplex PCR; TCRdb's copy has only in-frame clones and leaves some out. The sample contains some 75,000 clones, roughly nine tenths of which appear only once. This sequence was found in a person aged 18-69 years in good health. Sequencing was performed on blood. V and J are TRBV27 and TRBJ2-7; D not certain. CDR3 protein: CASSLLGVPDYEQYF. The CDR3 region has the DNA TGTGCCAGCAGTTTGTTGGGCGTTCCGGACTACGAGCAGTACTTC.